This TCR beta chain was identified in a study of blood T cell repertoires in COVID-19. The overall study: Sites across the United States, Italy and Spain contributed samples from acute and convalescent COVID-19. From T cells, B-cell-depleted T cells, or PBMCs came the material, which was cDNA or gDNA.

Original methodology: Estimated nucleated cell counts came from reference gene primer amplification. Produced via immunoSEQ multiplex PCR; TCRdb's table is partial and in-frame only. The DNA gave D and trimming, while V, J and clone size come from that table. The sample yields around 270,000 clones, approximately 90% seen once. CDR3 length: 14 amino acids. CDR1 KGHDR and CDR2 SFDVKD come from the germline V gene. Trimming removed 7 bases at V and 9 bases at J, with 15 bases between. This clonotype originated in a man in his forties or fifties with acute or convalescent COVID-19. V is TRBV24-1 and J is TRBJ1-6, with D perhaps matching TRBD1 (6 bases). Sequenced input: peripheral blood. CDR3 protein: CATRVQGWGSPLHF. The CDR3 region has the DNA TGTGCCACCAGGGTACAGGGTTGGGGTTCACCCCTCCACTTT.